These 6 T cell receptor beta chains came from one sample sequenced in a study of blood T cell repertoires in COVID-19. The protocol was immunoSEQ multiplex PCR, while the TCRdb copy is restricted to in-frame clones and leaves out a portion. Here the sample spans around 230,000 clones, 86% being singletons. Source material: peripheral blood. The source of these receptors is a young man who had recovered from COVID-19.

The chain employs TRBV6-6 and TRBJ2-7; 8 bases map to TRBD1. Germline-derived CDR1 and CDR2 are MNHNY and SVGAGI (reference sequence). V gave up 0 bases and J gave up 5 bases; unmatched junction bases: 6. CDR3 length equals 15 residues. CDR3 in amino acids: CASSYSGQGSNEQYF. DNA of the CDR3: TGTGCCAGCAGTTACTCCGGACAGGGTTCAAACGAGCAGTACTTC.

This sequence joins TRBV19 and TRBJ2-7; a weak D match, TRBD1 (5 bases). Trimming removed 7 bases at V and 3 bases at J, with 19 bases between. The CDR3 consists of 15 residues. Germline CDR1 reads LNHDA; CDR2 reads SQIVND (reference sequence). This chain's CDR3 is CASTAGQGLFYEQYF. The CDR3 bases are TGTGCCAGTACAGCCGGGCAGGGCCTTTTCTACGAGCAGTACTTC.

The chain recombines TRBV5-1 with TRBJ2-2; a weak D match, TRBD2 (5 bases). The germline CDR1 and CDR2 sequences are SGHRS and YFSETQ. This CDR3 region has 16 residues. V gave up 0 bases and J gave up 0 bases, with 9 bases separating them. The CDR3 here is CASSLETGANTGELFF. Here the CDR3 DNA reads TGCGCCAGCAGCTTGGAAACCGGGGCGAACACCGGGGAGCTGTTTTTT.

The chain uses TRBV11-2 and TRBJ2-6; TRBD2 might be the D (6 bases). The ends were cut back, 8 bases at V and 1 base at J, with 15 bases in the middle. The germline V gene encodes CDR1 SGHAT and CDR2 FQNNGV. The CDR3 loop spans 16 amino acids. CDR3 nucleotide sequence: TGTGCCAGCCCCAATGGGGGGAGGTCTGGGGCCAACGTCCTGACTTTC. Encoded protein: CASPNGGRSGANVLTF.

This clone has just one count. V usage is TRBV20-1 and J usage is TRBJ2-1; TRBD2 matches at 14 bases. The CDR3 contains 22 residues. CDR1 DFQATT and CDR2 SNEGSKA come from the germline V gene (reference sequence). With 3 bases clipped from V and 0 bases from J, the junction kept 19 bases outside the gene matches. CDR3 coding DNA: TGCAGTGCTAGTTTACCGCCCCAAGGACTAGCGGGGGGCCTTAGCTCCTACAATGAGCAGTTCTTC. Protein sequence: CSASLPPQGLAGGLSSYNEQFF.

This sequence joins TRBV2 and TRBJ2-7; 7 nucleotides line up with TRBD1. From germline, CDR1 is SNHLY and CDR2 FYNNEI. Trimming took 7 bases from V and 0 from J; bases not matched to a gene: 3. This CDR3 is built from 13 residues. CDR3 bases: TGTGCCAGCACTCGGGACAGCTCCTACGAGCAGTACTTC. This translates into CASTRDSSYEQYF.